This T cell receptor beta chain appears in the sequencing data of a study of T cells in Graves' hyperthyroidism and ophthalmopathy. General observations from the study: Ophthalmopathy cases were set apart from stable hyperthyroidism by a 13 V-J model. Within blood appeared most thyroid clonotypes that had expanded above 0.001.

Authors of the study amplified TCR beta CDR3 regions from RNA transcripts. The primer set for the first-round RT-PCR of the TCR CDR3 was HTBI. TCRdb analysed the multiplex PCR reads with MiXCR anew, one entry per CDR3 protein. The table has a few hundred thousand distinct CDR3 sequences, 14% seen once. Many counts were recorded for this clonotype. What it binds is not known. CDR1 is DFQATT and CDR2 is SNEGSKA in the germline V gene (reference sequence). The CDR3 covers 10 residues. Trimming stripped 6 bases from V and 7 bases from J, with 7 bases between. Sequences were obtained from blood. This chain joins TRBV20-1 and TRBJ1-3; no clear D gene. The clonotype originates from a woman aged 30 to 39 with Graves' ophthalmopathy. The CDR3 sequence: CSAEGNTIYF. CDR3 nucleotides: TGCAGTGCCGAAGGGAACACCATATATTTT.